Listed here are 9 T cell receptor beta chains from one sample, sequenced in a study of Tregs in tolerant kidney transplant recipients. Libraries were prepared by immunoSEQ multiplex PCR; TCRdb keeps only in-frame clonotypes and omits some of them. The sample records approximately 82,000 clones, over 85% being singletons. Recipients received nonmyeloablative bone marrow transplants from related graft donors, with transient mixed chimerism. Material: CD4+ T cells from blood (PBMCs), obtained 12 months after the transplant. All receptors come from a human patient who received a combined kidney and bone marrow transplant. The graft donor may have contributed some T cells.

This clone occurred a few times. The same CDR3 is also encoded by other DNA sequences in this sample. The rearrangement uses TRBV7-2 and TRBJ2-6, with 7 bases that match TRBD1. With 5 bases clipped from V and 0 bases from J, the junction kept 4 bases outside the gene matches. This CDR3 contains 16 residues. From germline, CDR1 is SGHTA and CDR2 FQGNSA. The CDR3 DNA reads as TGTGCCAGCAGCCCCAGGGGGAGCTCTGGGGCCAACGTCCTGACTTTC. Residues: CASSPRGSSGANVLTF.

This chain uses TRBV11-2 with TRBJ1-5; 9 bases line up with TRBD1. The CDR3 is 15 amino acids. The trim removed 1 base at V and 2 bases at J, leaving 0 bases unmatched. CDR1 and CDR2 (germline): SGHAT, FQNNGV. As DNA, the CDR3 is TGTGCCAGCAGCTTAGGGACAGGGGGCAATCAGCCCCAGCATTTT. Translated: CASSLGTGGNQPQHF.

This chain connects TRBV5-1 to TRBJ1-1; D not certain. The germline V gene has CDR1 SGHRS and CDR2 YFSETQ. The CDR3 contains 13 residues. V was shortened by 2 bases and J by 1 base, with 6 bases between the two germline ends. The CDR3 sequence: CASSFSGNTEAFF. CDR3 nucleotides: TGCGCCAGCAGCTTTTCCGGGAACACTGAAGCTTTCTTT.

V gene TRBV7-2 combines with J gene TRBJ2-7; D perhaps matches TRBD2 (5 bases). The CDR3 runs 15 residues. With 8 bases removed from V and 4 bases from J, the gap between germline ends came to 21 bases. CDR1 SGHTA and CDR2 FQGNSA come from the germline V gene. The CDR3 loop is CASSPSGGPVYEQYF. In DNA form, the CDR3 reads TGTGCCAGCTCCCCCTCCGGAGGTCCCGTTTACGAGCAGTACTTC.

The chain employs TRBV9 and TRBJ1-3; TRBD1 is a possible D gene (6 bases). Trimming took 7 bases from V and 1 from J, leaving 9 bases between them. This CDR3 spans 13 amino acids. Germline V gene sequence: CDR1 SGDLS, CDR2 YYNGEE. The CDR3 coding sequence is TGTGCCAGCGGGGGGGCTTCTGGAAACACCATATATTTT. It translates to CASGGASGNTIYF.

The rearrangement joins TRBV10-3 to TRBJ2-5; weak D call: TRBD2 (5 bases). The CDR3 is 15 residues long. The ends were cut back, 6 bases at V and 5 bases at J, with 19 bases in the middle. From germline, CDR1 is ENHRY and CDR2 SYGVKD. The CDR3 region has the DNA TGTGCCATCAGGAGCGGTGAAGGCCCTCGGGAGACCCAGTACTTC. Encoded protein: CAIRSGEGPRETQYF.

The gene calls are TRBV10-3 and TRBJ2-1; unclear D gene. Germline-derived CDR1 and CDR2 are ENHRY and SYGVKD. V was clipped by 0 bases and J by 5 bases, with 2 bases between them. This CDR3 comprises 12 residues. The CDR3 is CAISESNNEQFF. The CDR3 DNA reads TGTGCCATCAGTGAGTCTAACAATGAGCAGTTCTTC.

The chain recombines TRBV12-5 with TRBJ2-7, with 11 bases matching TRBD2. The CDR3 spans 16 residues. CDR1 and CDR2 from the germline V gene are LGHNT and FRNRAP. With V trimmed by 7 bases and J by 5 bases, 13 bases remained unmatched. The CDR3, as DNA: TGTGCTAGTGCTGTCCCCACCTTAGCGGGAGGGAACGAGCAGTACTTC. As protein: CASAVPTLAGGNEQYF.

For the CDR3, the DNA is TGTGCCAGCAGTTTAGCGGGAGGGGTACCAGATACGCAGTATTTT. This codes for CASSLAGGVPDTQYF. The rearrangement uses TRBV27 and TRBJ2-3; 9 bases map to TRBD2. The CDR3 is made up of 15 amino acids. CDR1 MNHEY and CDR2 SMNVEV come from the germline V gene (reference sequence). Losses at the gene ends were 2 bases for V and 4 bases for J; bases not matched to a gene: 4.